Shown below are 20 T cell receptor beta chains from a single sample sequenced in a study of blood T cell repertoires in COVID-19. TCRdb keeps only in-frame clones here, not all; method: immunoSEQ multiplex PCR. This table has approximately 250,000 clones, about 85% appearing once. The sequencing sample was made of peripheral blood. The receptors originated from a man younger than 30 with active or convalescent COVID-19.

The chain combines TRBV6-5 with TRBJ2-1; D unresolved. CDR3 length: 14 residues. Germline lookup yields CDR1 MNHEY and CDR2 SVGAGI. V lost 6 bases and J 9 bases, leaving 18 bases between the germline ends. In DNA form, the CDR3 reads TGTGCCAGCAGCCCCGCGGAGTCTCTCCGTGAGCAGTTCTTC. This codes for CASSPAESLREQFF.

This chain connects TRBV12-3 or TRBV12-4 to TRBJ1-3; D is ambiguous. V was clipped by 6 bases and J by 3 bases, with 9 bases between them. This CDR3 has 13 amino acids. CDR3 in amino acids: CASSEGIGNTIYF. The CDR3 nucleotides read TGTGCCAGCAGCGAGGGAATTGGAAACACCATATATTTT.

V usage is TRBV4-1 and J usage is TRBJ1-2; D unclear. Trimming shortened V by 2 bases and J by 3 bases, and 22 bases separated the two germline ends. This CDR3 is built from 18 residues. Germline CDR1 reads MGHRA; CDR2 reads YSYEKL. The CDR3 loop reads CASSQPKRGVGRDYGYTF. In nucleotides, the CDR3 is TGCGCCAGCAGCCAACCCAAGCGGGGAGTTGGTAGGGACTATGGCTACACCTTC.

In regard to this clone: Other DNA sequences in this specimen translate into the identical CDR3. The V and J genes are TRBV29-1 and TRBJ1-3, with D maybe TRBD1 (6 bases). The germline gives CDR1 SQVTM, CDR2 ANQGSEA. Trimming shortened V by 6 bases and J by 0 bases, and 9 bases separated the two germline ends. The length of the CDR3 is 13 residues. CDR3 loop: CSVGQSSGNTIYF. The CDR3 DNA follows: TGCAGCGTAGGACAGTCCTCTGGAAACACCATATATTTT.

V is TRBV5-6 and J is TRBJ1-2, with D perhaps TRBD1 (6 bases). The germline V gene encodes CDR1 SGHDT and CDR2 YYEEEE. The length of the CDR3 is 15 residues. Trimming cost V 1 base and J 9 bases, with 19 bases left between them. Written as DNA, the CDR3 is TGTGCCAGCAGCTTGACCTTCCGGGACAAGACTAGCTACACCTTC. Translating gives CASSLTFRDKTSYTF.

The chain recombines TRBV27 with TRBJ2-1; perhaps TRBD2 as D (6 bases). Trimming stripped 3 bases from V and 8 bases from J, with 14 bases between. Germline loops: CDR1 MNHEY, CDR2 SMNVEV (reference sequence). This CDR3 contains 14 residues. The CDR3 bases are TGTGCCAGCAGTTTTGACGGGAGTCGGGATGAGCAGTTCTTC. Encoded protein: CASSFDGSRDEQFF.

The chain recombines TRBV9 with TRBJ1-1, with TRBD1 identical over 8 bases. The CDR3 extends over 14 amino acids. CDR1 and CDR2 (germline): SGDLS, YYNGEE. Losses at the gene ends were 4 bases for V and 4 bases for J; bases not matched to a gene: 6. In DNA form, the CDR3 reads TGTGCCAGCAGCACAGGGGGTTCCGGCACTGAAGCTTTCTTT. It encodes CASSTGGSGTEAFF.

The table lists this clone with a few counts. As the CDR3 is not closed by the conserved phenylalanine or tryptophan, this likely results from a read error. No DNA is shown, since the ends of the CDR3 on it are uncertain; the CDR3 is the one TCRdb lists. The V call is TRBV2, the J call TRBJ2-7; the DNA was not used to check the table's D call, TRBD2. CDR1 and CDR2 (germline): SNHLY, FYNNEI. Termini included, the CDR3 measures 10 amino acids. The CDR3 loop reads CASQMSSLHY.

The J gene is TRBJ2-7, the V gene TRBV6-2 or TRBV6-3; 8 bases fit TRBD2. V trimming: 2 bases; J trimming: 3 bases; junction bases outside the gene matches: 6. The CDR3 is 15 residues long. The germline V gene encodes CDR1 MNHEY and CDR2 SVGEGT. The CDR3 reads CASSYAGLGIYEQYF. DNA of the CDR3: TGTGCCAGCAGTTACGCGGGACTAGGGATCTACGAGCAGTACTTC.

The J gene is TRBJ2-3, the V gene TRBV27; 9 bases are shared with TRBD1. This CDR3 has 14 residues. Germline V gene lookup returns CDR1 MNHEY and CDR2 SMNVEV (reference sequence). The V gene end was trimmed by 10 bases and the J gene end by 6 bases; junction bases not matched to a gene: 11. CDR3 loop: CATRRRQGGDTQYF. CDR3 nucleotides: TGTGCCACCCGCCGGAGACAGGGGGGGGATACGCAGTATTTT.

The chain couples TRBV7-8 to TRBJ1-3; 7 bases are shared with TRBD1. J gave up 9 bases and V 4 bases, and 6 bases lay outside the gene matches. Germline V gene data show CDR1 as SGHVS and CDR2 as FQNEAQ. The CDR3 length is 13 residues. CDR3: CASSYGTVGTIYF. In DNA, the CDR3 is TGTGCCAGCAGCTATGGGACAGTCGGCACCATATATTTT.

The rearrangement uses TRBV6-4 and TRBJ1-2, with 7 nucleotides matching TRBD1. Germline lookup yields CDR1 MRHNA and CDR2 SNTAGT. CDR3 length: 15 residues. With V trimmed by 0 bases and J by 4 bases, 5 bases remained unmatched. The CDR3 DNA reads as TGTGCCAGCAGTGACTCGAGAGGACAGGCCTATGGCTACACCTTC. Protein: CASSDSRGQAYGYTF.

The V call is TRBV7-2, the J call TRBJ2-1; possibly TRBD2 for D (6 bases). The CDR3 length is 14 residues. V dropped 10 bases and J dropped 8 bases, with 21 bases sitting between them. The germline gives CDR1 SGHTA, CDR2 FQGNSA. The CDR3 loop reads CATSPGLTMDEQFF. DNA of the CDR3: TGTGCCACCTCACCGGGACTGACTATGGATGAGCAGTTCTTC.

The chain uses TRBV19 and TRBJ2-1, with 9 bases fitting TRBD1. This CDR3 is built from 14 residues. Germline V CDR1 and CDR2: LNHDA, SQIVND (reference sequence). Trimming at V came to 6 bases and at J to 6 bases, leaving 6 bases not matched to a gene. The DNA for the CDR3 is TGTGCCAGTAGGACCGGGACAGGGTTCAATGAGCAGTTCTTC. Protein sequence: CASRTGTGFNEQFF.

The chain has TRBV12-3 or TRBV12-4 and TRBJ2-5; D is possibly TRBD1 (5 bases). CDR3 length: 13 residues. Trimming stripped 4 bases from V and 7 bases from J, with 13 bases between. The CDR3 DNA is TGTGCCAGCAGTTCCTTAAGGGGCCCGACCCAGTACTTC. It specifies CASSSLRGPTQYF.

The chain links TRBV10-1 to TRBJ1-5; D possibly corresponds to TRBD1 (5 bases). From germline, CDR1 is WNHNN and CDR2 SYGVQD (reference sequence). The CDR3 spans 13 residues. Trimming shortened V by 9 bases and J by 5 bases, and 14 bases separated the two germline ends. In DNA form, the CDR3 reads TGCGCCAGGTGGGGGAGGGGACATCAGCCCCAGCATTTT. Translation gives CARWGRGHQPQHF.

The chain joins TRBV28 to TRBJ1-2; the D gene is possibly TRBD1 (6 bases). Trimming removed 6 bases at V and 4 bases at J, with 12 bases between. CDR3 length equals 13 residues. CDR1 is MDHEN, CDR2 SYDVKM, per germline. CDR3 in DNA: TGTGCCAGCAGCCCCGGACAGCCCTATGGCTACACCTTC. It encodes CASSPGQPYGYTF.

This clone was seen a handful of times. The V and J genes are TRBV4-1 and TRBJ1-2; TRBD1 is a possible D gene (5 bases). CDR1 is MGHRA, CDR2 YSYEKL, per germline. This CDR3 contains 15 residues. Trimming took off 0 bases at V and 0 bases at J, with 8 bases between the two ends. CDR3 DNA: TGCGCCAGCAGCCAAGATCCAGGGTCTAACTATGGCTACACCTTC. Translated: CASSQDPGSNYGYTF.

This clone was seen just once. Other DNA sequences of this sample code for an identical CDR3. V gene TRBV5-4 combines with J gene TRBJ2-5, with D possibly being TRBD1 (5 bases). The V gene's germline CDR1 is SGHNT and CDR2 YYREEE (reference sequence). The CDR3 spans 13 residues. V was clipped by 2 bases and J by 3 bases, with 8 bases between them. The CDR3 bases are TGTGCCAGCAGCTTAAGGGGCGAAGAGACCCAGTACTTC. It yields the protein CASSLRGEETQYF.

The chain joins TRBV27 to TRBJ2-7, with TRBD2 identical over 12 bases. The ends lost 3 bases at V and 4 bases at J; junction bases unmatched: 10. Germline CDR1 is MNHEY and CDR2 is SMNVEV (reference sequence). The CDR3 is made up of 17 amino acids. The CDR3 here is CASSFGLAGGPAYEQYF. CDR3 bases: TGTGCCAGCAGTTTCGGGCTAGCGGGAGGGCCGGCTTACGAGCAGTACTTC.